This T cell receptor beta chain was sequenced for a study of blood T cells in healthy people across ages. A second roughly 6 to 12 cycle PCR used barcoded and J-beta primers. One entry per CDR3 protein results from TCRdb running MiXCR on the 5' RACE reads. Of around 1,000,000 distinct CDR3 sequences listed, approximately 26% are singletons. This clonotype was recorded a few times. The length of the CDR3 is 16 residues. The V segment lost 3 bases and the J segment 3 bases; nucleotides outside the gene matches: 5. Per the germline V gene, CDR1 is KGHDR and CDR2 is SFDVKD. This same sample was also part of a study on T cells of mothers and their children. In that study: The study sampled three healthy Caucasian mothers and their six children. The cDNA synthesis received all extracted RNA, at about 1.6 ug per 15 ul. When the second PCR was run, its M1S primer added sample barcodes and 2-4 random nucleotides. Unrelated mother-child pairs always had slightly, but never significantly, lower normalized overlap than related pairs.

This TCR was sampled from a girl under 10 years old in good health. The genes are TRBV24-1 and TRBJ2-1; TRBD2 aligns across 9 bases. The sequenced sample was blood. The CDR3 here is CATSDPRLAVYNEQFF. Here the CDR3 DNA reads TGTGCCACCAGTGATCCCCGACTAGCGGTCTACAATGAGCAGTTCTTC.